This TCR beta chain is from a study of cytomegalovirus exposure and HLA in healthy donors. Both 60 Vbeta primers and 13 Jbeta primers went into the PCR. Clones were read by immunoSEQ multiplex PCR, and TCRdb kept only the in-frame ones, dropping some. Among approximately 160,000 clones, 78% were seen once, and the ten largest hold around 3.2%. This CDR3 region has 16 residues. V trimming: 7 bases; J trimming: 0 bases; junction bases outside the gene matches: 10. CDR1 and CDR2 from the germline V gene are SNHLY and FYNNEI. Points from the study as a whole: Upon later analysis, HLA-associated TCR beta chains proved more clonally expanded than other, equally common chains. CMV serostatus was the only recorded immune exposure for donors. A missense variant in DCLRE1C was later tied to TCR beta V- and J-gene trimming. Testing in vitro showed a few CMV-associated chains specific for CMV antigens.

Turning to this clone: What it binds is unknown.

The specimen sequenced was PBMCs. The origin of this receptor is a woman in her 50s in good health and CMV-seropositive. The genes are TRBV2 and TRBJ2-3, with 7 bases identical to TRBD2. This chain's CDR3 is CASTLLAVGSTDTQYF. For the CDR3, the DNA is TGTGCCAGCACCCTGCTAGCGGTCGGGAGCACAGATACGCAGTATTTT.